Reported below is one TCR beta chain. This record comes from a study of cytomegalovirus exposure and HLA in healthy donors. PCR involved 60 Vbeta and 13 Jbeta primers. The repertoire was sequenced with immunoSEQ multiplex PCR; TCRdb's copy has only in-frame clones and lacks some. This sample yields roughly 160,000 clones, of which 70% to 85% are seen a single time; 2% to 2.5% belongs to the top ten. Germline-derived CDR1 and CDR2 are MNHEY and SMNVEV (reference sequence). The CDR3 consists of 24 residues. V lost 3 bases, J lost 2 bases, and 39 bases lay in between. This chain links TRBV27 with TRBJ2-3; perhaps TRBD1 as D (6 bases). Sequenced sample: PBMCs. The TCR was taken from a man aged 40-49 years in good health and CMV-seronegative. CDR3 sequence: CASSLRTNYPGHPSTRGTTDTQYF. The CDR3 DNA reads as TGTGCCAGCAGTTTGAGGACGAACTACCCGGGACACCCTTCAACACGGGGCACCACAGATACGCAGTATTTT.